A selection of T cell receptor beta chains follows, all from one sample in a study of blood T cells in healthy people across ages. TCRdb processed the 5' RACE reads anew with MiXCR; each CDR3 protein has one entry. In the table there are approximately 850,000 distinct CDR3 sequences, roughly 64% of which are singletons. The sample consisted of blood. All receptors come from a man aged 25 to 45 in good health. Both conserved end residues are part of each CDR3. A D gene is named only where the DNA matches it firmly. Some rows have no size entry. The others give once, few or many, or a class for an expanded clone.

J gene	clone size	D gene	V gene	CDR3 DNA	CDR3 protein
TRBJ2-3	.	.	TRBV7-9	TGTGCCAGCAGCTTTCCAATGGACGCCCCAAAGCGCACAGATACGCAGTATTTT	CASSFPMDAPKRTDTQYF
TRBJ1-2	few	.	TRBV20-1	TGCAGTGCTAGAGAAAGGGTTAACTATGGCTACACCTTC	CSARERVNYGYTF
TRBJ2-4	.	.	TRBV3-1	TGTGCCAGCAGCCAGGGGACAGGGCGGGGGGAGCAGTACTTC	CASSQGTGRGEQYF
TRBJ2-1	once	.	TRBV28	TGTGCCAGCAGCACATTCGACAGAAACAATGAGCAGTTCTTC	CASSTFDRNNEQFF
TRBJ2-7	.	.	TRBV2	TGTGCCAGCAGTGAAGCTCAGGGGAGCTCTCGCGAGCAGTACTTC	CASSEAQGSSREQYF
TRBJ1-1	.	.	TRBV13	TGTGCCAGCGGCTTAGACCCATCCACTGAAGCTTTCTTT	CASGLDPSTEAFF
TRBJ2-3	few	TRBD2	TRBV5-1	TGCGCCAGCAGCGACGAAGGAGCGGGGGGAGTCGAAGATACGCAGTATTTT	CASSDEGAGGVEDTQYF
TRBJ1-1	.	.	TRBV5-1	TGCGCCAGCAGCCGGAAGTCTGGGGGCACTGAAGCTTTCTTT	CASSRKSGGTEAFF
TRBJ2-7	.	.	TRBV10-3	TGTGCCATCAGTTACCAGGGGGGAACTTACGGGCAGTACTTC	CAISYQGGTYGQYF
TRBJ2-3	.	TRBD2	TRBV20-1	TGCAGTGCTCCTCCAACTAGCGGGAGCTGGTTAGATACGCAGTATTTT	CSAPPTSGSWLDTQYF
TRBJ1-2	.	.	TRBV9	TGTGCCAGCAGCGTCAGCAGGACAGACGGTAACTATGGCTACACCTTC	CASSVSRTDGNYGYTF
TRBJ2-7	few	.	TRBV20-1	TGCAGTGCTAGAGATCCCAGATACGAGCAGTACTTC	CSARDPRYEQYF
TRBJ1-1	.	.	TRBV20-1	TGCAGTGCTAGCCGAAACCTCCCCGCCCCTAGGGGGAACACTGAAGCTTTCTTT	CSASRNLPAPRGNTEAFF
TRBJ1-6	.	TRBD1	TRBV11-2	TGTGCCAGCAGCTTTAGTGGTGGGACAGGCGGTAATTCACCCCTCCACTTT	CASSFSGGTGGNSPLHF
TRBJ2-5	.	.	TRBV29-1	TGCGGCGTTGGAAGGGGGCAAGAGACCCAGTACTTC	CGVGRGQETQYF
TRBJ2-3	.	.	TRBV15	TGTGCCACCAGACAGTCAGATACGCAGTATTTT	CATRQSDTQYF
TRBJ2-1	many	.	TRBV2	TGTGCCAGCAACGAACAGCGATCGCCCTACAATGAGCAGTTCTTC	CASNEQRSPYNEQFF
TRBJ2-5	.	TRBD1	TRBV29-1	TGCAGCGTTCGCCGACAGGGTCGGTTGGAGACCCAGTACTTC	CSVRRQGRLETQYF
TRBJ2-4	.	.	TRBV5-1	TGCGCCAGCAGCTTGGAACGAGGGGGGGCCGCTGAGCAGCAGTACTTC	CASSLERGGAAEQQYF
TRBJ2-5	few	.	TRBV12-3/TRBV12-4	TGTGCCAGCACTAGGAGCAAGCAAGAGACCCAGTACTTC	CASTRSKQETQYF
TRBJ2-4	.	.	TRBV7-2	TGTGCCAGCAGCTTAGAACGGGGAGCAAACTACGAGCAGTGCTTC	CASSLERGANYEQCF
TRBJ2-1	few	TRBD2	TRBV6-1	TGTGCCAGCAGTCCATTCATAGCGGGAGGAACGCCATCCTCCTACAATGAGCAGTTCTTC	CASSPFIAGGTPSSYNEQFF
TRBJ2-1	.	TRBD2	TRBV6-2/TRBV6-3	TGTGCCAGCAGTTACTCGGGACTAGCGGGAGGGCTCTACAACGAGCAGTTCTTC	CASSYSGLAGGLYNEQFF